The present entry profiles one T cell receptor beta chain with its context. The CDR3 runs 15 residues. With 5 bases clipped from V and 0 bases from J, the junction kept 7 bases outside the gene matches. Germline V lookup: CDR1 LNHDA, CDR2 SQIVND (reference sequence). The data were taken from a study of siplizumab effects on memory and regulatory T cells. For every sample, 75,000 to 100,000 TCR templates were assayed. Repertoires were generated with immunoSEQ multiplex PCR, while TCRdb's copy carries only in-frame clones and drops some. The sample includes about 50,000 clones, around 97% of them seen just once.

Sequenced input: naive CD8+ T cells sorted from blood. The sequence was obtained from a human donor in good health. This chain connects TRBV19 to TRBJ2-7; 7 bases fit TRBD1. The CDR3 protein is CASSPPGTASYEQYF. The CDR3 nucleotides read TGTGCCAGTAGTCCCCCCGGGACAGCCTCCTACGAGCAGTACTTC.